These T cell receptor beta chains were read from a single sample in a study of Graves' ophthalmopathy and Graves' hyperthyroidism. One entry per CDR3 protein results from TCRdb running MiXCR on the multiplex PCR reads. The repertoire holds 200,000 to 250,000 distinct CDR3 sequences, with under 25% as singletons. Input material: peripheral blood. The source of these receptors is a woman aged 45-65 years with Graves' ophthalmopathy. Both conserved end residues are part of each CDR3. Each record gives: D gene, clone size, V gene, J gene, CDR3 DNA, CDR3 protein. D genes are given only for firm matches. Some rows have no size entry. The others give once, few or many, or a class for an expanded clone.

TRBD2	many	TRBV12-5	TRBJ2-5	TGTGCTAGTGGTCGACCTAGCGGGAGAGAGACCCAGTACTTC	CASGRPSGRETQYF
.	many	TRBV6-1	TRBJ1-1	TGTGCCAGCAGTGAAGCGCTTAAGGATAAAGCTTTCTTT	CASSEALKDKAFF
.	.	TRBV9	TRBJ1-6	TGTGCCAGCAGCCCTAGGGGAGGGATTAATTCACCCCTCCACTTT	CASSPRGGINSPLHF
.	many	TRBV12-3/TRBV12-4	TRBJ1-2	TGTGCCAGCACTCGGCACCATAACTATGGCTACACCTTC	CASTRHHNYGYTF
.	many	TRBV5-5	TRBJ2-5	TGTGCCAGCAGCTTCGGGAGGGGACAGGGAGGTCAAGAGACCCAGTACTTC	CASSFGRGQGGQETQYF
TRBD1	many	TRBV12-5	TRBJ2-6	TGTGCTAGTGGTTCAGGGGGTTCTGGGGCCAACGTCCTGACTTTC	CASGSGGSGANVLTF
.	many	TRBV30	TRBJ1-3	TGTGCCTGGAGTGTGGGGGCGAGAGGAAACACCATATATTTT	CAWSVGARGNTIYF
.	many	TRBV7-9	TRBJ1-1	TGTGCCAGCAGCTTAGTTCTGACTAGCAAAGCAAGGGCTTTCTTT	CASSLVLTSKARAFF
TRBD1	few	TRBV19	TRBJ1-2	TGTGCCAGCCAGGACAGGGGGAACTATGGCTACACCTTC	CASQDRGNYGYTF
TRBD1	many	TRBV12-3/TRBV12-4	TRBJ2-6	TGTGCCAGCAGTTTGGTTCCAGGGGGAGCTGGGGCCAACGTCCTGACTTTC	CASSLVPGGAGANVLTF
.	many	TRBV28	TRBJ2-7	TGTGCCAGCAGTCACAGGTTCGCATCCTACGAGCAGTACTTC	CASSHRFASYEQYF
TRBD2	many	TRBV5-1	TRBJ2-7	TGCGCCAGCAGCTACGCCCCCCGGACTAGCGGGACATACGAGCAGTACTTC	CASSYAPRTSGTYEQYF
.	many	TRBV5-6	TRBJ2-7	TGTGCCAGCAGCTTGGTGGGCCAGTCGATAGCCTACGAGCAGTACTTC	CASSLVGQSIAYEQYF
TRBD1	many	TRBV19	TRBJ2-5	TGTGCCAGTAGTACCCAGGACAGGGTCCAAGAGACCCAGTACTTC	CASSTQDRVQETQYF
.	many	TRBV20-1	TRBJ2-7	TGCAGTGCTAGGGGTCAGCTATTGGGTAACTACGAGCAGTACTTC	CSARGQLLGNYEQYF
TRBD1	many	TRBV28	TRBJ2-7	TGTGCCAGCAGTTTATCACCGGACAGGCAGACTTACTTC	CASSLSPDRQTYF
.	many	TRBV10-3	TRBJ2-7	TGTGCCATCAGGGACGGGTTGAGCTCCTACGAGCAGTACTTC	CAIRDGLSSYEQYF
TRBD1	.	TRBV19	TRBJ1-2	TGTGCCAGTAGCAGGACAGGGACGAACTATGGCTACACCTTC	CASSRTGTNYGYTF
.	many	TRBV11-1	TRBJ2-7	TGTGCCAGCAGCCTCTCCTTCGGCGCAGCCCGAATTGCCTACGAGCAGTACTTC	CASSLSFGAARIAYEQYF
TRBD1	many	TRBV13	TRBJ2-7	TGTGCCAGCAGCTTTGTGGGACAGGTCGCCTCATCTTCCTACGAGCAGTACTTC	CASSFVGQVASSSYEQYF
TRBD1	.	TRBV5-1	TRBJ2-7	TGCGCCAGCAGCCTCCGGGACAGGACCTACGAGCAGTACTTC	CASSLRDRTYEQYF
TRBD1	many	TRBV6-5	TRBJ2-5	TGTGCCAGCAGGGCCGGGACAGGGTGGGCGACCCAGTACTTC	CASRAGTGWATQYF
.	many	TRBV7-9	TRBJ1-5	TGTGCCAGCGAGAGGGTTGGACAGCCCCAGCATTTT	CASERVGQPQHF
TRBD1	many	TRBV2	TRBJ2-5	TGTGCCAGCACCAAACCAGGGACAGGGGGACTTTCGTACCAAGAGACCCAGTACTTC	CASTKPGTGGLSYQETQYF
.	.	TRBV5-4	TRBJ2-7	TGTGCCAGCAGCTTGGTAGGCGGAGGCCTTTCCTACGAGCAGTACTTC	CASSLVGGGLSYEQYF